Following are 6 T cell receptor beta chains from one sample sequenced in a study of tumor and adjacent non-tumor tissue in lung cancer. No cell sorting was done before RNA was extracted from the tissue. Three rounds of nested PCR, following a modified ARM-PCR protocol, produced the TCRbeta library. Via MiXCR, TCRdb re-called the multiplex PCR reads, giving one row per CDR3 protein. The profile shows around 86,000 distinct CDR3 sequences, approximately 72% of them singletons. Sequencing was performed on lung tumor tissue. The receptor set was obtained from a woman between 35 and 50 years old with non-small cell lung cancer.

Concerning this clonotype itself: This could be a read error, since a much larger clone is one nucleotide away. The CDR3 DNA reads as TGTGCCAACAGCTTCCGGGGGACAGGCCTCCTGACCCAGCATTTT. Its protein is CANSFRGTGLLTQHF. The V and J genes are TRBV5-6 and TRBJ1-5; the match to TRBD1 covers 8 bases. The germline CDR1 and CDR2 sequences are SGHDT and YYEEEE. This CDR3 spans 15 amino acids. The entire variable domain, with the rest obtained from reference TRBV5-6 and TRBJ1-5, is as follows: DAGVTQSPTHLIKTRGQQVTLRCSPKSGHDTVSWYQQALGQGPQFIFQYYEEEERQRGNFPDRFSGHQFPNYSSELNVNALLLGDSALYLCANSFRGTGLLTQHFGDGTRLSIL.

Concerning this clonotype itself: Since a much larger clone is just one base distant, this may be a read error. The chain links TRBV12-3 or TRBV12-4 to TRBJ2-3; D ambiguous. This CDR3 is built from 17 residues. This CDR3 reads CVSSPRGGDWVTDTQYF. Written as DNA, the CDR3 is TGTGTCAGCAGCCCCCGCGGTGGGGATTGGGTGACAGATACGCAGTATTTT.

Note on this clonotype: A single base separates this from a much larger clone, so it may be a read error. The V call is TRBV30, the J call TRBJ1-6; unclear D gene. Trimming removed 5 bases from V and 6 bases from J, with 11 bases in between. CDR1 and CDR2 from the germline V gene are GTSNPN and SVGIG (reference sequence). The CDR3 is made up of 13 amino acids. CDR3 in DNA: TGTGCCTGGGGGGAACAGATTAATTCACCCCTCCACTTT. It specifies CAWGEQINSPLHF.

Only a few counts were recorded for this clonotype. A single base separates this from a much larger clone, so it may be a read error. The chain couples TRBV12-3 or TRBV12-4 to TRBJ2-7; 9 positions match TRBD2. The CDR3 consists of 14 residues. After removal of 7 bases from V and 6 bases from J, the junction contained 10 bases not matched to a gene. The CDR3 loop reads CASKMGLANGEQYF. The CDR3 DNA follows: TGTGCCAGCAAAATGGGACTAGCCAACGGCGAGCAGTACTTC.

V is TRBV4-1 and J is TRBJ1-6, with a tentative D call TRBD1 (5 bases). Germline V gene lookup returns CDR1 MGHRA and CDR2 YSYEKL. V was cut by 6 bases and J by 10 bases, with 22 bases left in between. The CDR3 is 16 residues long. The CDR3 sequence is CASSQPKHGAGSPLHF. CDR3 in DNA: TGCGCCAGCAGTCAACCCAAACATGGGGCAGGCTCACCCCTCCACTTT.

This clonotype was detected ten times or more. The chain uses TRBV29-1 and TRBJ2-3; 10 bases align to TRBD2. The germline gives CDR1 SQVTM, CDR2 ANQGSEA. The V gene end was trimmed by 4 bases and the J gene end by 5 bases; junction bases not matched to a gene: 15. This CDR3 comprises 17 residues. The CDR3 sequence is CSVGGSGLAVVRDTQYF. The CDR3 DNA follows: TGCAGCGTTGGGGGCTCAGGACTAGCGGTAGTTAGAGATACGCAGTATTTT.